This is a list of T cell receptor beta chains from one sample in a study of T-cell memory formation after mild COVID-19. One entry per CDR3 protein results from TCRdb running MiXCR on the 5' RACE reads. The table includes around 410,000 distinct CDR3 sequences, around a quarter detected once. Sequences were obtained from PBMCs or a T cell subset sorted from them (not recorded which). These receptors originate from an adult woman who had mild COVID-19 (a few samples of this study predate the infection). Cell type and time point are not known. Each CDR3 is given with its conserved first and last residue. Fields, in order: J gene, D gene, V gene, clone size, CDR3 DNA, CDR3 protein. D genes are given only for firm matches. Rows give clone size only sometimes, using once, few, many, or a class for an expanded clone.

J: TRBJ2-2
D: NA
V: TRBV7-3
size: few
DNA: TGTGCCAGCAGCCCGGACCCTTTAAACACCGGGGAGCTGTTTTTT
CDR3: CASSPDPLNTGELFF

J: TRBJ2-5
D: TRBD2
V: TRBV2
size: few
DNA: TGTGCCAGTGGGAGGGCCAGCAGGGCTCAGGAGACCCAGTACTTC
CDR3: CASGRASRAQETQYF

J: TRBJ2-7
D: NA
V: TRBV7-6
size: few
DNA: TGTGCCAGCAGCTTAGCTGACAGGCCCTTTGGAGAGCAGTACTTC
CDR3: CASSLADRPFGEQYF

J: TRBJ2-7
D: TRBD1
V: TRBV10-3
size: few
DNA: TGTGCCACCCGGACAGGGGAAGTTCGCGAGCAGTACTTC
CDR3: CATRTGEVREQYF

J: TRBJ2-5
D: NA
V: TRBV19
size: NA
DNA: TGTGCCTCTAAACAAGAGACCCAGTACTTC
CDR3: CASKQETQYF

J: TRBJ1-2
D: NA
V: TRBV4-1
size: NA
DNA: TGCGCCAGCAGCCAAGCCGATCGGTCCTATGGCTACACCTTC
CDR3: CASSQADRSYGYTF

J: TRBJ1-4
D: TRBD1
V: TRBV6-5
size: few
DNA: TGTGCCAGCAGCTATGGGACAGGGAGTGAAAAACTGTTTTTT
CDR3: CASSYGTGSEKLFF

J: TRBJ1-1
D: NA
V: TRBV4-2
size: NA
DNA: TGTGCCAGCAGCCAAGATTGGGCGGCCCCTGAAGCTTTCTTT
CDR3: CASSQDWAAPEAFF

J: TRBJ1-5
D: NA
V: TRBV12-3/TRBV12-4
size: few
DNA: TGTGCCAGCAGCGACTCCGTTAGCAATCAGCCCCAGCATTTT
CDR3: CASSDSVSNQPQHF

J: TRBJ2-1
D: NA
V: TRBV24-1
size: NA
DNA: TGTGCCACCTCGCTCTACAATGAGCAGTTCTTC
CDR3: CATSLYNEQFF

J: TRBJ1-2
D: NA
V: TRBV29-1
size: NA
DNA: TGCAGCGCCTCAGGTGGGGTGGGCTATGGCTACACCTTC
CDR3: CSASGGVGYGYTF

J: TRBJ2-1
D: TRBD2
V: TRBV7-9
size: few
DNA: TGTGCCAGCAGCCCTCGATCCGGGACTACATACAATGAGCAGTTCTTC
CDR3: CASSPRSGTTYNEQFF

J: TRBJ2-1
D: NA
V: TRBV5-5
size: NA
DNA: TGTGCCAGCAGTTCAGGGGCCCGGAGCTCCTACAATGAGCAGTTCTTC
CDR3: CASSSGARSSYNEQFF

J: TRBJ2-1
D: NA
V: TRBV6-5
size: many
DNA: TGTGCCAGCAGTCCCCGACTAGGCTCCTACAATGAGCAGTTCTTC
CDR3: CASSPRLGSYNEQFF